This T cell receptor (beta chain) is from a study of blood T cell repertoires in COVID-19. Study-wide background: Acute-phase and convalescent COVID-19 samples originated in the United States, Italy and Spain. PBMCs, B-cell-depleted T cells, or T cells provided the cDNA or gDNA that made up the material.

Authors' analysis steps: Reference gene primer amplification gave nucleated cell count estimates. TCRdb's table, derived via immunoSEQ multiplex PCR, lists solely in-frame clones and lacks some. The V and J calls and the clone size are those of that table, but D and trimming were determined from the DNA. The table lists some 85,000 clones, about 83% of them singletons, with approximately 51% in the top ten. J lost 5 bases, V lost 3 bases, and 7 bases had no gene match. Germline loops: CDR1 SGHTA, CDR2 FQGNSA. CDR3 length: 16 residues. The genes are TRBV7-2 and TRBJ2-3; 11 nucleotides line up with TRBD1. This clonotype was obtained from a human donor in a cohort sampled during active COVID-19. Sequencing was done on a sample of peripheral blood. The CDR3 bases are TGTGCCAGCAGCTTCTCTGGGACAGGGGGTGTAGATACGCAGTATTTT. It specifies CASSFSGTGGVDTQYF.